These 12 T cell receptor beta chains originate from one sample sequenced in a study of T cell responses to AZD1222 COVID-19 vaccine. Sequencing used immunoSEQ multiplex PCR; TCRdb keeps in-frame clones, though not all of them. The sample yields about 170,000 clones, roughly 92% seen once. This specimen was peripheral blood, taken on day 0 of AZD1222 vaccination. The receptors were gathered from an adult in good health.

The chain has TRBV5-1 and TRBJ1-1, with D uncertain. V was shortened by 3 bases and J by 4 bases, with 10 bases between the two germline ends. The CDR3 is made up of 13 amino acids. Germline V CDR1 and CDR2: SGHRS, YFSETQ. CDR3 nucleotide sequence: TGCGCCAGCAGCTCCCATCCGGGCACTGAAGCTTTCTTT. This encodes CASSSHPGTEAFF.

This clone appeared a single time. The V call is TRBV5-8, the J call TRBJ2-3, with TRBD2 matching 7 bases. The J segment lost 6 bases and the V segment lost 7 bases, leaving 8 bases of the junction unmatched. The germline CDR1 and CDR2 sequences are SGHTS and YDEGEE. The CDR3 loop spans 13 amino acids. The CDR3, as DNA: TGTGCCAGCGCGGGGGACCTATTCGATACGCAGTATTTT. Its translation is CASAGDLFDTQYF.

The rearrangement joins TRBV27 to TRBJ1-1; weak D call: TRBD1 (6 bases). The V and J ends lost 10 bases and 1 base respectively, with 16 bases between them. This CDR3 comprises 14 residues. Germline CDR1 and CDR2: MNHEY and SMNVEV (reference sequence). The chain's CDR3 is CATEGGHGNTEAFF. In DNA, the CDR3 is TGTGCCACCGAGGGGGGACATGGGAACACTGAAGCTTTCTTT.

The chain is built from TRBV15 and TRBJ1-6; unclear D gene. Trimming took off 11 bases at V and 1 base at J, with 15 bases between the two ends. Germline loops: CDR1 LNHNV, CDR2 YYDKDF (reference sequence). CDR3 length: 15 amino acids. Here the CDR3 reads CASQEGQSYNSPLHF. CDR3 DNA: TGTGCCTCCCAGGAAGGGCAATCCTATAATTCACCCCTCCACTTT.

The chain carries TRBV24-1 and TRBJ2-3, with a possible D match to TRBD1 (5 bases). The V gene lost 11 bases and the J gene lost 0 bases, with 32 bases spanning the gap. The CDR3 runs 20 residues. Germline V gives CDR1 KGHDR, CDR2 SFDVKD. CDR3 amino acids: CAMGLEPLKPRSISTDTQYF. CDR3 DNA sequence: TGTGCCATGGGGCTGGAGCCCCTGAAGCCTAGGAGTATAAGCACAGATACGCAGTATTTT.

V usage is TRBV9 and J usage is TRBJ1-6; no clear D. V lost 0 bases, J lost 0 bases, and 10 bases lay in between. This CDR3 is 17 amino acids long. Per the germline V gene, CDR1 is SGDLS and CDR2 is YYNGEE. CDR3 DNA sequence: TGTGCCAGCAGCGTAGATCCGTTCAGCTCCTATAATTCACCCCTCCACTTT. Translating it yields CASSVDPFSSYNSPLHF.

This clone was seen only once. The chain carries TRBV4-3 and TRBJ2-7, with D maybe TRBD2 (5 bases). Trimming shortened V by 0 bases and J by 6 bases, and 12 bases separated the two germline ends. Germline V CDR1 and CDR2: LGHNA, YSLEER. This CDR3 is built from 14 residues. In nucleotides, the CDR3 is TGCGCCAGCAGCCAAGATTCCGGGGTCGGCGAGCAGTACTTC. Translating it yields CASSQDSGVGEQYF.

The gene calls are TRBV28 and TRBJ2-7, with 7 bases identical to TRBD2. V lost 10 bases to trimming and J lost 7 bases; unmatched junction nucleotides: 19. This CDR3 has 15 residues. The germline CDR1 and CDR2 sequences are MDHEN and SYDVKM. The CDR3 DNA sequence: TGTGCCAATTCGGGGGGAGCGGCCGCCGATGGGGAGCAGTACTTC. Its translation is CANSGGAAADGEQYF.

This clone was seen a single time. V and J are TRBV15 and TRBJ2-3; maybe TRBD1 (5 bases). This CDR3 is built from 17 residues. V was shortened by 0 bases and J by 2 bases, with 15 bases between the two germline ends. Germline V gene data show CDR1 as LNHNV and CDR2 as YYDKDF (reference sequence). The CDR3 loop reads CATSRDISQGTTDTQYF. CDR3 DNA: TGTGCCACCAGCAGAGATATCAGCCAGGGAACCACAGATACGCAGTATTTT. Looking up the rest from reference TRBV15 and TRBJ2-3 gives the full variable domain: DAMVIQNPRYQVTQFGKPVTLSCSQTLNHNVMYWYQQKSSQAPKLLFHYYDKDFNNEADTPDNFQSRRPNTSFCFLDIRSPGLGDTAMYLCATSRDISQGTTDTQYFGPGTRLTVL.

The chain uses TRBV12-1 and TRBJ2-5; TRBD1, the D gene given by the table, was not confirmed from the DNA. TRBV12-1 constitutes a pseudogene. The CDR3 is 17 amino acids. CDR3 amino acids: CASSFAKMGTGEETQYF. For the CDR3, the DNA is TGTGCCAGCAGCTTTGCGAAGATGGGGACAGGAGAAGAGACCCAGTACTTC.

DNA for the CDR3: TGTGCCAGCAGTTTGCGGAGCTCTGGAAACACCATATATTTT. Its protein is CASSLRSSGNTIYF. The V gene is TRBV6-5, the J gene TRBJ1-3; D gene uncertain. The V gene lost 4 bases and the J gene lost 0 bases, with 7 bases spanning the gap. The germline V gene has CDR1 MNHEY and CDR2 SVGAGI. This CDR3 has 14 amino acids.

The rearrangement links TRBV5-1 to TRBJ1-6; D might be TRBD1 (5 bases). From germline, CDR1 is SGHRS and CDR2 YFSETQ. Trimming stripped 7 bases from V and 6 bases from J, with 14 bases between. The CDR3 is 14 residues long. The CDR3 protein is CASRGGRVNSPLHF. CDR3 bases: TGCGCCAGCCGGGGCGGCAGGGTTAATTCACCCCTCCACTTT.